The next 14 T cell receptor beta chains were all read from a single sample in a study of T cell repertoires in cytomegalovirus infection. No antigen has been identified for these receptors. TCRdb re-called the reads with MiXCR, one entry per CDR3 protein. The data show about 890,000 distinct CDR3 sequences, roughly 30% seen once. Sequences were derived from cultured CD8+ T cells from PBMCs, sampled from culture after CMV antigen stimulation. These receptors were collected from a human donor in good health (CMV status not recorded). Some clones in this sample may be carry-over from other donors' samples.

The chain uses TRBV4-1 and TRBJ1-1; a possible D gene is TRBD1 (5 bases). The germline V gene has CDR1 MGHRA and CDR2 YSYEKL. The CDR3 sequence is 19 residues long. V lost 1 base and J 6 bases, leaving 27 bases between the germline ends. In DNA form, the CDR3 reads TGCGCCAGCAGCCAAGTCGCCTTGCAGGGAGGGAGTCCGAGCCCTGAAGCTTTCTTT. Translation: CASSQVALQGGSPSPEAFF.

Comment on this clonotype: A much larger clone is a single base away; this may be a read error. The chain combines TRBV7-2 with TRBJ2-7, with a weak D call TRBD1 (6 bases). Germline V CDR1 and CDR2: SGHTA, FQGNSA. This CDR3 region has 14 residues. Here the CDR3 reads CPSSLPGHRYEQYV. CDR3 in DNA: TGTCCCAGCAGCTTACCGGGACACCGCTACGAGCAGTACGTC.

V and J are TRBV5-5 and TRBJ1-1; tentatively, D is TRBD1 (5 bases). This CDR3 is built from 16 residues. The V gene's germline CDR1 is SGHKS and CDR2 YYEKEE (reference sequence). Trimming left V 3 bases short and J 7 bases short, with 22 bases between. The CDR3 region is CASSSDHLDRAFEAFF. CDR3 nucleotide sequence: TGTGCCAGCAGCTCCGACCATCTTGACAGAGCATTTGAAGCTTTCTTT.

V usage is TRBV27 and J usage is TRBJ2-1, with unresolved D. Germline assignment: CDR1 MNHEY and CDR2 SMNVEV (reference sequence). The CDR3 has 14 amino acids. Trimming stripped 2 bases from V and 6 bases from J, with 11 bases between. CDR3 sequence reads: CASSLIPPTNEQFF. The CDR3 DNA reads as TGTGCCAGCAGTTTAATCCCCCCCACCAATGAGCAGTTCTTC.

This clonotype was seen only a few times. The chain employs TRBV19 and TRBJ1-1; maybe TRBD1 (5 bases). Germline assignment: CDR1 LNHDA and CDR2 SQIVND (reference sequence). The CDR3 covers 15 residues. V was clipped by 3 bases and J by 4 bases, with 15 bases between them. The CDR3 DNA is TGTGCCAGTAGTATCGGGGGATCTATGGGCACTGAAGCTTTCTTT. Its translation is CASSIGGSMGTEAFF.

The chain is built from TRBV19 and TRBJ1-1; weak D call: TRBD1 (5 bases). The V gene's germline CDR1 is LNHDA and CDR2 SQIVND (reference sequence). Trimming cost V 5 bases and J 4 bases, with 14 bases left between them. This CDR3 is 14 amino acids long. The CDR3 loop reads CASSPWGDGTEAFF. The CDR3, as DNA: TGTGCCAGTAGTCCCTGGGGGGATGGCACTGAAGCTTTCTTT.

Concerning this clonotype: A read error may explain this, as a much larger clone is one base away. No conserved phenylalanine or tryptophan is present at the end of the CDR3, so a read error is the likely explanation. This chain connects TRBV7-9 to TRBJ2-3, with 12 bases matching TRBD2. In germline, CDR1 is SEHNR, CDR2 FQNEAQ (reference sequence). The CDR3 runs to 18 residues. V was clipped by 5 bases and J by 5 bases; unmatched bases: 14. In DNA, the CDR3 is TGTGCCAGCAGCGTACCGCGGCTAGCGGGGGGGCGCGTAGATACGCAGTATTAT. It encodes CASSVPRLAGGRVDTQYY.

The chain joins TRBV10-3 to TRBJ2-7, with TRBD1 as a possible D gene (6 bases). V was trimmed by 4 bases and J by 1 base, leaving 14 bases between them. The CDR3 runs to 15 residues. Germline CDR1 reads ENHRY; CDR2 reads SYGVKD. DNA for the CDR3: TGTGCCATCAGTGCACTTGGGGACACTTCCTACGAGCAGTACTTC. Its translation: CAISALGDTSYEQYF.

V gene TRBV7-2 combines with J gene TRBJ1-3; D gene unclear. Germline CDR1 is SGHTA and CDR2 is FQGNSA. This CDR3 spans 15 amino acids. Trimming took off 1 base at V and 0 bases at J, with 7 bases between the two ends. The CDR3 spells CASSLVPHSGNTIYF. The DNA of the CDR3 is TGTGCCAGCAGCTTAGTGCCGCACTCTGGAAACACCATATATTTT.

The chain joins TRBV10-3 to TRBJ2-2; no clear D gene. V was shortened by 4 bases and J by 10 bases, with 7 bases between the two germline ends. Germline CDR1 is ENHRY and CDR2 is SYGVKD. The CDR3 extends over 11 amino acids. CDR3 sequence reads: CAISGPKELFF. The CDR3 DNA reads TGTGCCATCAGTGGCCCGAAGGAGCTGTTTTTT.

In its sample, this clonotype was seen a few times. CDR3 bases: TGTGCCAGCAGTGTCAGACAGGGAGTAAACTATGGCTACACCTTC. Amino acids: CASSVRQGVNYGYTF. The V call is TRBV27, the J call TRBJ1-2; 7 nucleotides match TRBD1. Per the germline V gene, CDR1 is MNHEY and CDR2 is SMNVEV (reference sequence). J was trimmed by 2 bases and V by 5 bases; bases with no gene match: 8. CDR3 length equals 15 residues.

This clonotype has more than one count but fewer than ten. The chain links TRBV28 to TRBJ2-7, with TRBD2 matching 15 bases. This CDR3 is built from 20 residues. Germline loops: CDR1 MDHEN, CDR2 SYDVKM. The V gene end was trimmed by 4 bases and the J gene end by 2 bases; junction bases not matched to a gene: 15. CDR3 protein: CASSSYPRTSGGDFPYEQYV. The CDR3 coding sequence is TGTGCCAGCAGTTCCTACCCTAGGACTAGCGGGGGGGATTTCCCCTACGAGCAGTACGTC.

This clonotype appeared a few times. This sequence joins TRBV14 and TRBJ1-2; D unclear. V was shortened by 0 bases and J by 5 bases, with 7 bases between the two germline ends. This CDR3 contains 13 residues. Germline values: CDR1 SGHDN, CDR2 FVKESK. For the CDR3, the DNA is TGTGCCAGCAGCCAAGATCCGGGTTATGGCTACACCTTC. Protein product: CASSQDPGYGYTF.

This sequence joins TRBV27 and TRBJ2-2; D is possibly TRBD2 (6 bases). The CDR3 totals 13 residues. CDR1 and CDR2 from the germline V gene are MNHEY and SMNVEV (reference sequence). V lost 7 bases to trimming and J lost 10 bases, with 16 bases between them. In DNA, the CDR3 is TGTGCCAGCACCCCCGGGGGAGTTGAGGAGCTGTTTTTT. Encoded protein: CASTPGGVEELFF.